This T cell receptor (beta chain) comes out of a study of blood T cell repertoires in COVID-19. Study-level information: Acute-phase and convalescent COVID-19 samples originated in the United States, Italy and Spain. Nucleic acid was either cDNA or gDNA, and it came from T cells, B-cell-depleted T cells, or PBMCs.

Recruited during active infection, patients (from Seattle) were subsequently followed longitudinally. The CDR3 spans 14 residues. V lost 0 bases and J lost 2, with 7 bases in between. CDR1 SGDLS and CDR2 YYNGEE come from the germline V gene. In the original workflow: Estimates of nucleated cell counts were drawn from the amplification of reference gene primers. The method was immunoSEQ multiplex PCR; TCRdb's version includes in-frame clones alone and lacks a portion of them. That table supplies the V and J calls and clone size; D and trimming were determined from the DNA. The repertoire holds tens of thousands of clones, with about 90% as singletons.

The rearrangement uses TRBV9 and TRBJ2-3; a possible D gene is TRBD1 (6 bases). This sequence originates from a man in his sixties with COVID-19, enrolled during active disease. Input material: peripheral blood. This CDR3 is CASSVGQDTDTQYF. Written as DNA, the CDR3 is TGTGCCAGCAGCGTAGGACAGGACACAGATACGCAGTATTTT.